The entry below gives a single T cell receptor (beta chain) sequence along with its context. Study processing details: From reference gene primer amplification, estimates of nucleated cell counts were derived. Measured with immunoSEQ multiplex PCR; TCRdb has only the in-frame clones, and not every one. V and J calls and clone size follow that table, whereas D and trimming were derived from the DNA. This sample has about 260,000 clones, with about 82% found just once. The data derive from a study of blood T cell repertoires in COVID-19. The overall study: There were acute and convalescent COVID-19 samples, and they came from the United States, Italy and Spain. Sample material is recorded as cDNA or gDNA derived from T cells, B-cell-depleted T cells, or PBMCs.

Germline loops: CDR1 KGHSH, CDR2 LQKENI. V dropped 6 bases and J dropped 4; count of bases not matched to a gene: 14. This CDR3 region has 16 residues. Those who participated ranged in age from about 18 to 89 years and resided in around 22 US areas. Sequenced material: PBMCs or T cells enriched from blood (not recorded which). V and J are TRBV18 and TRBJ1-1, with 7 positions matching TRBD1. The TCR comes from a woman aged 45-59 years who had recovered from COVID-19. In DNA, the CDR3 is TGTGCCAGCTCCCTTAATACCGACAGGGCGGGCACTGAAGCTTTCTTT. This encodes CASSLNTDRAGTEAFF.